Below are 19 T cell receptor beta chains sequenced from a single sample in a study of OX40 agonist ivuxolimab in advanced cancers. The repertoire was sequenced with immunoSEQ multiplex PCR; TCRdb's copy has only in-frame clones and lacks some. The table shows 48,000 or so clones, with nearly 85% occurring only once. The sequencing here drew on CD4+ or CD8+ T cells sorted from blood, taken in a trial of the OX40 agonist ivuxolimab. Receptors originate from an adult with an advanced solid tumor such as melanoma, head and neck, liver or kidney cancer.

V is TRBV7-8 and J is TRBJ2-1; 7 bases map to TRBD2. Germline CDR1 is SGHVS and CDR2 is FQNEAQ. J gave up 6 bases and V 1 base, and 6 bases lay outside the gene matches. The CDR3 consists of 15 residues. This chain's CDR3 is CASSLGTRGLNEQFF. CDR3 nucleotide sequence: TGTGCCAGCAGCTTAGGGACTAGAGGGCTCAATGAGCAGTTCTTC.

The chain combines TRBV7-2 with TRBJ1-1; D gene ambiguous. This CDR3 contains 13 residues. Germline lookup yields CDR1 SGHTA and CDR2 FQGNSA. Trimming left V 5 bases short and J 1 base short, with 8 bases between. CDR3 in DNA: TGTGCCAGCAGCAATCAGGAGAACACTGAAGCTTTCTTT. Protein: CASSNQENTEAFF.

This clone was picked up one time. The chain links TRBV6-1 to TRBJ2-7; D not resolved. Germline CDR1 MNHNS, CDR2 SASEGT. This CDR3 comprises 11 residues. V lost 7 bases and J 5 bases, leaving 9 bases between the germline ends. CDR3 amino acids: CASTSSHEQYF. The CDR3 DNA sequence: TGTGCCAGCACCTCGTCCCACGAGCAGTACTTC.

This chain uses TRBV5-1 with TRBJ2-5; a weak D match, TRBD2 (5 bases). CDR3 size: 13 residues. Trimming took 7 bases from V and 5 from J, leaving 15 bases between them. CDR1 is SGHRS and CDR2 is YFSETQ in the germline V gene. In DNA, the CDR3 is TGCGCCAGCGCCGGAGGAGCCTTGGAGACCCAGTACTTC. This translates into CASAGGALETQYF.

This chain links TRBV7-3 with TRBJ1-2; 10 bases match TRBD1. The V segment lost 5 bases and the J segment 3 bases; nucleotides outside the gene matches: 3. This CDR3 region has 14 residues. Germline CDR1 reads SGHTA; CDR2 reads FQGTGA. CDR3 amino acids: CASSRTGGDYGYTF. The DNA for the CDR3 is TGTGCCAGCAGCCGGACAGGGGGAGACTATGGCTACACCTTC.

This clone came up a few times. The chain links TRBV4-1 to TRBJ1-3, with 7 bases aligning to TRBD1. The germline V gene encodes CDR1 MGHRA and CDR2 YSYEKL. Unmatched junction bases numbered 15, after V lost 3 bases and J lost 4 bases. This CDR3 spans 18 amino acids. DNA of the CDR3: TGCGCCAGCAGCCAGGGGACAGTTTCCGTGTACCGCGGAAACACCATATATTTT. This sequence encodes CASSQGTVSVYRGNTIYF.

This chain links TRBV5-6 with TRBJ1-3; D is unresolved. Trimming removed 0 bases from V and 0 bases from J, with 7 bases in between. Germline CDR1 is SGHDT and CDR2 is YYEEEE. The CDR3 is 15 residues long. The CDR3 here is CASSLGFASGNTIYF. The CDR3 region has the DNA TGTGCCAGCAGCTTGGGATTCGCCTCTGGAAACACCATATATTTT.

The rearrangement links TRBV15 to TRBJ2-5; 7 positions agree with TRBD2. The CDR3 contains 14 residues. In germline, CDR1 is LNHNV, CDR2 YYDKDF (reference sequence). The V gene end was trimmed by 8 bases and the J gene end by 0 bases; junction bases not matched to a gene: 6. The CDR3, as DNA: TGTGCCACCGCCGGTGGGGGGGACCAAGAGACCCAGTACTTC. It is translated as CATAGGGDQETQYF. Together with reference TRBV15 and TRBJ2-5, the CDR3 gives the full variable domain: DAMVIQNPRYQVTQFGKPVTLSCSQTLNHNVMYWYQQKSSQAPKLLFHYYDKDFNNEADTPDNFQSRRPNTSFCFLDIRSPGLGDTAMYLCATAGGGDQETQYFGPGTRLLVL.

The V and J genes are TRBV30 and TRBJ1-1; D not certain. Germline V gives CDR1 GTSNPN, CDR2 SVGIG (reference sequence). Trimming took off 3 bases at V and 3 bases at J, with 11 bases between the two ends. CDR3 length: 13 residues. The CDR3 spells CAWSSSGYTEAFF. CDR3 in DNA: TGTGCCTGGAGCTCCTCAGGATACACTGAAGCTTTCTTT.

The chain carries TRBV11-2 and TRBJ2-5; the D is unclear. This CDR3 comprises 14 residues. Germline CDR1 and CDR2: SGHAT and FQNNGV. The V end was cut by 1 base, the J end by 5 bases, with 11 bases between. CDR3 nucleotides: TGTGCCAGCAGCTTAGTTCTGCGCGCGGAGACCCAGTACTTC. Translated, it gives CASSLVLRAETQYF. Full variable domain (remainder filled in from reference TRBV11-2 and TRBJ2-5): EAGVAQSPRYKIIEKRQSVAFWCNPISGHATLYWYQQILGQGPKLLIQFQNNGVVDDSQLPKDRFSAERLKGVDSTLKIQPAKLEDSAVYLCASSLVLRAETQYFGPGTRLLVL.

V is TRBV30 and J is TRBJ2-1, with 10 bases lining up with TRBD2. With V trimmed by 1 base and J by 0 bases, 0 bases remained unmatched. CDR3 size: 15 residues. From germline, CDR1 is GTSNPN and CDR2 SVGIG (reference sequence). The CDR3 nucleotides read TGTGCCTGGAGTGCTAGCGGGGGCTCCTACAATGAGCAGTTCTTC. Its translation is CAWSASGGSYNEQFF.

The V call is TRBV6-1, the J call TRBJ1-1, with 7 bases aligning to TRBD1. The CDR3 is 15 amino acids. V gave up 5 bases and J gave up 3 bases; unmatched junction bases: 9. Per germline, CDR1 MNHNS and CDR2 SASEGT. CDR3 loop: CASSLLGGGYTEAFF. CDR3 DNA: TGTGCCAGCAGTCTGCTAGGGGGCGGGTACACTGAAGCTTTCTTT.

This chain links TRBV7-2 with TRBJ1-4, with D perhaps TRBD1 (5 bases). Germline V CDR1 and CDR2: SGHTA, FQGNSA. V lost 0 bases, J lost 8 bases, and 13 bases lay in between. The CDR3 spans 15 residues. This CDR3 reads CASSLARRDGEKLFF. The CDR3 DNA sequence: TGTGCCAGCAGCTTAGCGCGCAGGGATGGGGAAAAACTGTTTTTT.

The chain employs TRBV7-2 and TRBJ1-3; D remains unclear. The germline V and J ends were trimmed by 3 bases and 6 bases, with 9 bases remaining between them. This CDR3 is built from 13 residues. Germline-derived CDR1 and CDR2 are SGHTA and FQGNSA. The DNA of the CDR3 is TGTGCCAGCAGCTTGGCAGGTGAAAACACCATATATTTT. This gives the protein CASSLAGENTIYF. The full variable domain, with the rest looked up from reference TRBV7-2 and TRBJ1-3, is GAGVSQSPSNKVTEKGKDVELRCDPISGHTALYWYRQSLGQGLEFLIYFQGNSAPDKSGLPSDRFSAERTGGSVSTLTIQRTQQEDSAVYLCASSLAGENTIYFGEGSWLTVV.

The gene calls are TRBV2 and TRBJ2-5; D is perhaps TRBD2 (5 bases). V lost 6 bases and J 4 bases, leaving 12 bases between the germline ends. The CDR3 has 13 amino acids. The germline gives CDR1 SNHLY, CDR2 FYNNEI. This CDR3 is CASRASSGETQYF. CDR3 DNA: TGTGCCAGCAGGGCTAGCAGCGGAGAGACCCAGTACTTC. Together with reference TRBV2 and TRBJ2-5, the CDR3 gives the full variable domain: EPEVTQTPSHQVTQMGQEVILRCVPISNHLYFYWYRQILGQKVEFLVSFYNNEISEKSEIFDDQFSVERPDGSNFTLKIRSTKLEDSAMYFCASRASSGETQYFGPGTRLLVL.

This chain uses TRBV10-3 with TRBJ1-4; D gene ambiguous. This CDR3 region has 12 residues. Germline V gene lookup returns CDR1 ENHRY and CDR2 SYGVKD. Between the trimmed V and J ends, which lost 2 bases and 7 bases, there was a span of 5 bases. The DNA for the CDR3 is TGTGCCATCAGTGAGGGACCTGAAAAACTGTTTTTT. This translates into CAISEGPEKLFF.

The CDR3 coding sequence is TGTGCCAGCAGCTCTACAGGATACACGGACACTGAAGCTTTCTTT. This encodes CASSSTGYTDTEAFF. This chain joins TRBV7-9 and TRBJ1-1; the D gene is possibly TRBD1 (5 bases). This CDR3 has 15 amino acids. The germline CDR1 and CDR2 sequences are SEHNR and FQNEAQ (reference sequence). The V end was cut by 4 bases, the J end by 3 bases, with 15 bases between.

The gene calls are TRBV27 and TRBJ1-4; no clear D gene. In germline, CDR1 is MNHEY, CDR2 SMNVEV (reference sequence). Trimming stripped 6 bases from V and 2 bases from J, with 4 bases between. The CDR3 has 12 amino acids. CDR3: CASSPTNEKLFF. In DNA form, the CDR3 reads TGTGCCAGCAGCCCGACTAATGAAAAACTGTTTTTT.

V usage is TRBV5-1 and J usage is TRBJ2-1; D unresolved. Germline values: CDR1 SGHRS, CDR2 YFSETQ. The CDR3 has 13 amino acids. V lost 0 bases and J 7 bases, leaving 8 bases between the germline ends. This chain's CDR3 is CASSLVQVNEQFF. CDR3 nucleotide sequence: TGCGCCAGCAGCTTGGTACAAGTGAATGAGCAGTTCTTC. Full variable domain (remainder filled in from reference TRBV5-1 and TRBJ2-1): KAGVTQTPRYLIKTRGQQVTLSCSPISGHRSVSWYQQTPGQGLQFLFEYFSETQRNKGNFPGRFSGRQFSNSRSEMNVSTLELGDSALYLCASSLVQVNEQFFGPGTRLTVL.